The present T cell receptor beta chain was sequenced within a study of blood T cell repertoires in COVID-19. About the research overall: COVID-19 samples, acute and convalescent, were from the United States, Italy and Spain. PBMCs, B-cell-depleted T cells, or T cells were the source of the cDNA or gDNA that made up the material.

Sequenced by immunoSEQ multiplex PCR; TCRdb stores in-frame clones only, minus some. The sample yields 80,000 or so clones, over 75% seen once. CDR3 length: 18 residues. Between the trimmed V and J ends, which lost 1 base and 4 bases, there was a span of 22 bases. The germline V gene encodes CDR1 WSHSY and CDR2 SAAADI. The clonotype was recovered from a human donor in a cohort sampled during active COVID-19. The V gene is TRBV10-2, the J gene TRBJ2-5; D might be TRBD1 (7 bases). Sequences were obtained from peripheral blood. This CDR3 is CASSEWGAARQGTETQYF. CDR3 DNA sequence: TGCGCCAGCAGTGAGTGGGGGGCAGCTCGACAGGGCACAGAGACCCAGTACTTC.